A selection of T cell receptor beta chains follows, all from one sample in a study of control samples from healthy donors and cancer patients. Profiling relied on immunoSEQ multiplex PCR, and the TCRdb table lists in-frame clones only, not all of them. The repertoire has over 85,000 clones, 80% to 95% of them found once; the top ten carry about 1.5%. The sample comprised blood. The receptors stem from a woman aged 25 to 39 in good health. Both conserved end residues are part of each CDR3. D genes are given only for firm matches. Rows give clone size only sometimes, using once, few, many, or a class for an expanded clone.

j_gene: TRBJ2-4
v_gene: TRBV6-5
abundance: NA
d_gene: NA
CDR3aa: CASSYGGSVAKNIQYF
CDR3nt: TGTGCCAGCAGTTACGGGGGAAGTGTGGCCAAAAACATTCAGTACTTC

j_gene: TRBJ2-1
v_gene: TRBV19
abundance: NA
d_gene: TRBD1
CDR3aa: CASSAGQGYNEQFF
CDR3nt: TGTGCCAGTAGCGCGGGACAGGGGTACAATGAGCAGTTCTTC

j_gene: TRBJ2-2
v_gene: TRBV7-9
abundance: NA
d_gene: TRBD1
CDR3aa: CASRPTGGYSNTGELFF
CDR3nt: TGTGCCAGCAGACCAACAGGGGGCTACTCGAACACCGGGGAGCTGTTTTTT

j_gene: TRBJ1-1
v_gene: TRBV19
abundance: NA
d_gene: NA
CDR3aa: CASNKRGRTMNTEAFF
CDR3nt: TGTGCCAGTAATAAAAGGGGACGGACCATGAACACTGAAGCTTTCTTT

j_gene: TRBJ1-5
v_gene: TRBV9
abundance: once
d_gene: NA
CDR3aa: CASSVGKDSNQPQHF
CDR3nt: TGTGCCAGCAGCGTGGGGAAGGATAGCAATCAGCCCCAGCATTTT

j_gene: TRBJ2-3
v_gene: TRBV21-1
abundance: NA
d_gene: NA
CDR3aa: CASSKFRGVTDTQYF
CDR3nt: TGTGCCAGCAGCAAATTTAGGGGGGTAACAGATACGCAGTATTTT

j_gene: TRBJ1-2
v_gene: TRBV11-3
abundance: NA
d_gene: NA
CDR3aa: CASSTTGTALGYTF
CDR3nt: TGTGCCAGCAGCACCACAGGGACCGCTCTAGGCTACACCTTC

j_gene: TRBJ2-2
v_gene: TRBV29-1
abundance: NA
d_gene: NA
CDR3aa: CSVEVQGRNTGELFF
CDR3nt: TGCAGCGTTGAGGTGCAGGGCCGAAACACCGGGGAGCTGTTTTTT

j_gene: TRBJ2-1
v_gene: TRBV6-2/TRBV6-3
abundance: NA
d_gene: NA
CDR3aa: CASSYGGDYNEQFF
CDR3nt: TGTGCCAGCAGTTACGGCGGGGACTACAATGAGCAGTTCTTC

j_gene: TRBJ1-1
v_gene: TRBV5-1
abundance: NA
d_gene: NA
CDR3aa: CASSLADRLNTEAFF
CDR3nt: TGCGCCAGCAGCTTGGCCGACCGGCTGAACACTGAAGCTTTCTTT

j_gene: TRBJ2-5
v_gene: TRBV24-1
abundance: NA
d_gene: TRBD2
CDR3aa: CATSGLLAGGDQETQYF
CDR3nt: TGTGCCACCAGTGGCTTACTAGCGGGAGGGGATCAAGAGACCCAGTACTTC

j_gene: TRBJ1-1
v_gene: TRBV7-9
abundance: NA
d_gene: NA
CDR3aa: CASSSNPEAFF
CDR3nt: TGTGCCAGCAGCTCAAACCCAGAAGCTTTCTTT

j_gene: TRBJ1-1
v_gene: TRBV2
abundance: NA
d_gene: NA
CDR3aa: CASSGPGNTEAFF
CDR3nt: TGTGCCAGCAGTGGACCTGGGAACACTGAAGCTTTCTTT

j_gene: TRBJ2-7
v_gene: TRBV3-1/TRBV3-2
abundance: NA
d_gene: TRBD2
CDR3aa: CASSPSLTSGSSYEQYF
CDR3nt: TGTGCCAGCAGCCCTTCCTTGACTAGCGGGAGTTCCTACGAGCAGTACTTC

j_gene: TRBJ1-2
v_gene: TRBV7-9
abundance: NA
d_gene: NA
CDR3aa: CASSLARNNYGYTF
CDR3nt: TGTGCCAGCAGCTTAGCCCGAAATAACTATGGCTACACCTTC

j_gene: TRBJ2-3
v_gene: TRBV7-9
abundance: NA
d_gene: TRBD1
CDR3aa: CASSFPPGQVRTDTQYF
CDR3nt: TGTGCCAGCAGCTTCCCACCGGGACAGGTGCGGACAGATACGCAGTATTTT

j_gene: TRBJ1-5
v_gene: TRBV14
abundance: NA
d_gene: TRBD1
CDR3aa: CASSLGTGPYTTPQHF
CDR3nt: TGTGCCAGCAGCCTAGGGACAGGCCCCTATACTACGCCCCAGCATTTT

j_gene: TRBJ1-5
v_gene: TRBV10-3
abundance: NA
d_gene: TRBD1
CDR3aa: CAISLDREQPQHF
CDR3nt: TGTGCCATCAGCCTGGACAGGGAACAGCCCCAGCATTTT

j_gene: TRBJ1-5
v_gene: TRBV30
abundance: NA
d_gene: NA
CDR3aa: CAWSSLGNQPQHF
CDR3nt: TGTGCCTGGAGTTCGTTGGGAAATCAGCCCCAGCATTTT

j_gene: TRBJ2-3
v_gene: TRBV3-1/TRBV3-2
abundance: few
d_gene: NA
CDR3aa: CASSQEGRAAKSTDTQYF
CDR3nt: TGTGCCAGCAGCCAAGAAGGGCGGGCAGCAAAATCCACAGATACGCAGTATTTT

j_gene: TRBJ1-4
v_gene: TRBV6-2/TRBV6-3
abundance: NA
d_gene: TRBD1
CDR3aa: CASSYSTGTGNEKLFF
CDR3nt: TGTGCCAGCAGTTACTCGACAGGGACGGGGAATGAAAAACTGTTTTTT

j_gene: TRBJ2-7
v_gene: TRBV24-1
abundance: NA
d_gene: NA
CDR3aa: CATSETGTKHEQYF
CDR3nt: TGTGCCACCAGTGAAACCGGGACGAAACACGAGCAGTACTTC

j_gene: TRBJ1-4
v_gene: TRBV24-1
abundance: few
d_gene: TRBD1
CDR3aa: CATRDRGLEKLFF
CDR3nt: TGTGCCACCCGGGACAGGGGGCTTGAAAAACTGTTTTTT

j_gene: TRBJ1-5
v_gene: TRBV19
abundance: NA
d_gene: NA
CDR3aa: CATGTVNQPQHF
CDR3nt: TGTGCCACAGGGACGGTAAATCAGCCCCAGCATTTT

j_gene: TRBJ1-1
v_gene: TRBV18
abundance: NA
d_gene: NA
CDR3aa: CASSPRGGNTEAFF
CDR3nt: TGTGCCAGCTCACCACGCGGCGGGAACACTGAAGCTTTCTTT

j_gene: TRBJ2-1
v_gene: TRBV12-3/TRBV12-4
abundance: NA
d_gene: TRBD2
CDR3aa: CASSQTSFEQFF
CDR3nt: TGTGCCAGCAGCCAGACTAGCTTTGAGCAGTTCTTC

j_gene: TRBJ1-1
v_gene: TRBV28
abundance: NA
d_gene: NA
CDR3aa: CASSANMNTEAFF
CDR3nt: TGTGCCAGCAGTGCCAACATGAACACTGAAGCTTTCTTT

j_gene: TRBJ2-1
v_gene: TRBV11-3
abundance: NA
d_gene: TRBD2
CDR3aa: CASSLQLAGKYNEQFF
CDR3nt: TGTGCCAGCAGCTTACAACTAGCGGGAAAATACAATGAGCAGTTCTTC

j_gene: TRBJ2-3
v_gene: TRBV2
abundance: NA
d_gene: NA
CDR3aa: CASSADPTDTQYF
CDR3nt: TGTGCCAGCAGTGCGGACCCCACAGATACGCAGTATTTT

j_gene: TRBJ2-7
v_gene: TRBV5-5
abundance: NA
d_gene: TRBD1
CDR3aa: CASSLLGQGANSYEQYF
CDR3nt: TGTGCCAGCAGCTTGTTGGGACAGGGGGCGAACTCCTACGAGCAGTACTTC

j_gene: TRBJ2-5
v_gene: TRBV20-1
abundance: NA
d_gene: TRBD2
CDR3aa: CSASPGLAGVETQYF
CDR3nt: TGCAGTGCTAGTCCGGGACTAGCGGGAGTGGAGACCCAGTACTTC

j_gene: TRBJ2-1
v_gene: TRBV19
abundance: NA
d_gene: TRBD2
CDR3aa: CASRGLAGVDEQFF
CDR3nt: TGTGCCAGTAGGGGACTAGCGGGAGTCGATGAGCAGTTCTTC

j_gene: TRBJ2-7
v_gene: TRBV10-1
abundance: NA
d_gene: NA
CDR3aa: CASSSRRSDEQYF
CDR3nt: TGCGCCAGCAGCTCTCGCAGGAGTGACGAGCAGTACTTC

j_gene: TRBJ2-5
v_gene: TRBV24-1
abundance: NA
d_gene: NA
CDR3aa: CATSGPGWQETQYF
CDR3nt: TGTGCCACCAGTGGGCCAGGGTGGCAAGAGACCCAGTACTTC

j_gene: TRBJ1-6
v_gene: TRBV5-1
abundance: NA
d_gene: NA
CDR3aa: CASSYDSSSYNSPLHF
CDR3nt: TGCGCCAGCAGCTACGACAGTTCCTCCTATAATTCACCCCTCCACTTT

j_gene: TRBJ1-1
v_gene: TRBV11-3
abundance: NA
d_gene: NA
CDR3aa: CASSLGTFLGANTEAFF
CDR3nt: TGTGCCAGCAGCTTAGGGACATTCCTTGGGGCGAACACTGAAGCTTTCTTT

j_gene: TRBJ2-1
v_gene: TRBV3-1/TRBV3-2
abundance: NA
d_gene: NA
CDR3aa: CASVGHSNEQFF
CDR3nt: TGTGCCAGCGTAGGTCACTCCAATGAGCAGTTCTTC

j_gene: TRBJ1-2
v_gene: TRBV19
abundance: NA
d_gene: NA
CDR3aa: CASSGRENYGYTF
CDR3nt: TGTGCCAGTAGCGGCAGGGAGAACTATGGCTACACCTTC

j_gene: TRBJ1-1
v_gene: TRBV5-6
abundance: NA
d_gene: NA
CDR3aa: CASSHRVGGYTEAFF
CDR3nt: TGTGCCAGCAGCCATCGAGTGGGGGGATACACTGAAGCTTTCTTT

j_gene: TRBJ2-7
v_gene: TRBV7-3
abundance: NA
d_gene: NA
CDR3aa: CASSLIVRGSYEQYF
CDR3nt: TGTGCCAGCAGCTTAATTGTCCGGGGCTCCTACGAGCAGTACTTC